Below, 25 T cell receptor beta chains from the same sample are listed, as sequenced in a study of T cells in Graves' hyperthyroidism and ophthalmopathy. Amplification yielded TCR beta CDR3 regions, with RNA transcripts as the source. RT-PCR in the first round (using the HTBI primer set) targeted the TCR CDR3. TCRdb re-analysed the multiplex PCR reads in MiXCR, keeping a single row per CDR3 protein. The table shows 600,000 to 650,000 distinct CDR3 sequences, with roughly 16% occurring only once. Sequenced sample: blood. The source of these receptors is a woman in her twenties or thirties with Graves' hyperthyroidism.

The table lists this clonotype with many counts. The chain recombines TRBV28 with TRBJ2-1; D ambiguous. Trimming shortened V by 5 bases and J by 4 bases, and 9 bases separated the two germline ends. CDR1 is MDHEN and CDR2 is SYDVKM in the germline V gene. The CDR3 is 13 residues long. CDR3 region: CASSKGRYNEQFF. Written as DNA, the CDR3 is TGTGCCAGCAGTAAGGGCCGTTACAATGAGCAGTTCTTC.

Regarding this clonotype: At one end the junction does not follow the germline gene, possibly because of a read error. The chain couples TRBV9 to TRBJ2-5; 10 nucleotides align to TRBD1. The germline gives CDR1 SGDLS, CDR2 YYNGEE. The CDR3 has 15 residues. CDR3 region: CASSGGQGIQETQHF. DNA of the CDR3: TGTGCCAGCAGCGGGGGACAGGGGATTCAAGAGACCCAGCACTTC.

This clonotype came up many times. V and J are TRBV7-2 and TRBJ1-5, with 8 positions matching TRBD1. V gave up 6 bases and J gave up 1 base; unmatched junction bases: 5. The CDR3 has 15 amino acids. Per germline, CDR1 SGHTA and CDR2 FQGNSA. CDR3 sequence reads: CASSPTGGSNQPQHF. The CDR3 region has the DNA TGTGCCAGCAGTCCAACAGGGGGGAGCAATCAGCCCCAGCATTTT.

This clonotype was recorded many times. CDR3 DNA: TGTGCCAGCAGTTCCCCGGTGGGGGCTGGCGAGCAGTACTTC. Translated: CASSSPVGAGEQYF. The V call is TRBV28, the J call TRBJ2-7, with D perhaps TRBD1 (6 bases). Germline V gene sequence: CDR1 MDHEN, CDR2 SYDVKM. The CDR3 is 14 residues long. Trimming took off 4 bases at V and 6 bases at J, with 16 bases between the two ends.

The table lists this clonotype with many counts. J is TRBJ2-1 and V is TRBV7-2, with 15 bases identical to TRBD2. Germline CDR1 is SGHTA and CDR2 is FQGNSA. V dropped 0 bases and J dropped 1; count of bases not matched to a gene: 13. CDR3 length: 22 residues. This CDR3 reads CASSLAGGGTSGRWRSYNEQFF. The CDR3 DNA is TGTGCCAGCAGCTTAGCGGGTGGGGGGACTAGCGGGAGGTGGAGGTCCTACAATGAGCAGTTCTTC.

The chain has TRBV29-1 and TRBJ2-6, with D unresolved. CDR3 length: 15 amino acids. Germline CDR1 SQVTM, CDR2 ANQGSEA. The CDR3 is CTTIPLPSGANVLTF. The CDR3 DNA is TGCACCACAATCCCGCTACCCTCTGGGGCCAACGTCCTGACTTTC.

This clonotype has at least ten counts. The J gene is TRBJ2-1, the V gene TRBV14, with a tentative D call TRBD1 (7 bases). The germline CDR1 and CDR2 sequences are SGHDN and FVKESK. V lost 6 bases to trimming and J lost 7 bases, with 16 bases between them. The CDR3 is made up of 14 amino acids. CDR3 sequence (DNA): TGTGCCAGCAGTCCCACAGGGGAGGCAAATGAGCAGTTCTTC. Translating it yields CASSPTGEANEQFF.

In this sample, this clonotype turned up a few times. This chain links TRBV6-2 or TRBV6-3 with TRBJ2-1; D not certain. V was trimmed by 4 bases and J by 1 base, leaving 11 bases between them. This CDR3 spans 15 amino acids. The germline V gene encodes CDR1 MNHEY and CDR2 SVGEGT. The CDR3 region has the DNA TGTGCCAGCAGTTTTAACCTAGGATCCTACAATGAGCAGTTCTTC. It codes for CASSFNLGSYNEQFF.

This clonotype was seen repeatedly, ten times or more. The chain combines TRBV30 with TRBJ1-1, with D tentatively TRBD1 (5 bases). Germline lookup yields CDR1 GTSNPN and CDR2 SVGIG (reference sequence). Trimming removed 2 bases from V and 5 bases from J, with 12 bases in between. This CDR3 has 13 residues. As DNA, the CDR3 is TGTGCCTGGAGTAGGGGAAGGGGAACTGAAGCTTTCTTT. Its translation is CAWSRGRGTEAFF.

This clonotype showed up many times. The chain couples TRBV10-3 to TRBJ1-2, with D possibly TRBD1 on 5 matching bases. The CDR3 sequence is 13 residues long. Germline loops: CDR1 ENHRY, CDR2 SYGVKD. V was shortened by 0 bases and J by 8 bases, with 10 bases between the two germline ends. As DNA, the CDR3 is TGTGCCATCAGTGAGTCGCAAGGGGACGGCTACACCTTC. It specifies CAISESQGDGYTF.

This clonotype was seen many times. The chain recombines TRBV2 with TRBJ1-2; 7 bases are shared with TRBD1. The ends lost 6 bases at V and 3 bases at J; junction bases unmatched: 4. Germline V gene data show CDR1 as SNHLY and CDR2 as FYNNEI. CDR3 length: 13 amino acids. DNA for the CDR3: TGTGCCAGCAGCGCAGACAGGGACTATGGCTACACCTTC. It specifies CASSADRDYGYTF.

V usage is TRBV28 and J usage is TRBJ1-4, with 8 bases identical to TRBD1. The CDR3 is made up of 14 amino acids. V lost 4 bases to trimming and J lost 7 bases; unmatched junction nucleotides: 5. CDR1 and CDR2 (germline): MDHEN, SYDVKM. CDR3 sequence (DNA): TGTGCCAGCAGTTCAGGGGGCGATCCTGAAAAACTGTTTTTT. Its protein is CASSSGGDPEKLFF.

CDR3 sequence: CAWSQQNEKLFF. CDR3 sequence (DNA): TGTGCCTGGAGCCAACAGAATGAAAAACTGTTTTTT. The chain couples TRBV30 to TRBJ1-4; no clear D gene. The CDR3 is made up of 12 amino acids. Germline V gene lookup returns CDR1 GTSNPN and CDR2 SVGIG (reference sequence). V was cut by 3 bases and J by 5 bases, with 7 bases left in between.

This clonotype was counted many times. This chain joins TRBV28 and TRBJ1-1; the match to TRBD1 covers 9 bases. Germline V gene sequence: CDR1 MDHEN, CDR2 SYDVKM. V gave up 5 bases and J gave up 4 bases; unmatched junction bases: 8. This CDR3 comprises 15 residues. In DNA, the CDR3 is TGTGCCAGCAGTCCACGGACAGGGGCTGGCACTGAAGCTTTCTTT. It specifies CASSPRTGAGTEAFF.

This clonotype was observed a handful of times. The J gene is TRBJ2-5, the V gene TRBV29-1; TRBD2 matches at 7 bases. This CDR3 spans 14 amino acids. CDR1 and CDR2 (germline): SQVTM, ANQGSEA. V lost 2 bases, J lost 4 bases, and 7 bases stayed unmatched. The CDR3: CSVEPAGVVETQYF. The DNA for the CDR3 is TGCAGCGTTGAACCGGCGGGAGTGGTAGAGACCCAGTACTTC. The entire variable domain, with the rest obtained from reference TRBV29-1 and TRBJ2-5, is as follows: SAVISQKPSRDICQRGTSLTIQCQVDSQVTMMFWYRQQPGQSLTLIATANQGSEATYESGFVIDKFPISRPNLTFSTLTVSNMSPEDSSIYLCSVEPAGVVETQYFGPGTRLLVL.

The chain carries TRBV5-1 and TRBJ1-2, with unresolved D. The CDR3 extends over 14 amino acids. The V gene lost 1 base and the J gene lost 4 bases, with 11 bases spanning the gap. Germline lookup yields CDR1 SGHRS and CDR2 YFSETQ. The CDR3 bases are TGCGCCAGCAGCTTGAGGACGGACGGCTATGGCTACACCTTC. Its translation: CASSLRTDGYGYTF.

This clonotype was counted many times. The rearrangement joins TRBV7-2 to TRBJ2-1; 7 bases fit TRBD1. The germline V gene encodes CDR1 SGHTA and CDR2 FQGNSA. There are 15 residues in the CDR3. The J segment lost 5 bases and the V segment lost 3 bases, leaving 7 bases of the junction unmatched. The CDR3 loop reads CASSFTRDRNNEQFF. CDR3 DNA sequence: TGTGCCAGCAGCTTTACGAGGGACAGAAACAATGAGCAGTTCTTC.

This clonotype has at least ten counts. This chain joins TRBV24-1 and TRBJ2-1; tentative D call: TRBD1 (7 bases). The CDR3 consists of 16 residues. Germline lookup yields CDR1 KGHDR and CDR2 SFDVKD. V was cut by 3 bases and J by 3 bases, with 14 bases left in between. DNA for the CDR3: TGTGCCACCAGTGATCCAGGAGGGGGCGGCTACAATGAGCAGTTCTTC. It yields the protein CATSDPGGGGYNEQFF.

This chain uses TRBV27 with TRBJ1-6; D possibly corresponds to TRBD1 (5 bases). V was cut by 0 bases and J by 7 bases, with 13 bases left in between. Germline V lookup: CDR1 MNHEY, CDR2 SMNVEV (reference sequence). The CDR3 is 16 amino acids. The CDR3 coding sequence is TGTGCCAGCAGTTTATCGCCTACAGGATGGAATTCACCCCTCCACTTT. The encoded protein is CASSLSPTGWNSPLHF.

The chain has TRBV28 and TRBJ2-2, with TRBD2 matching over 11 bases. The CDR3 totals 18 residues. Germline V gene data show CDR1 as MDHEN and CDR2 as SYDVKM. The V gene end was trimmed by 3 bases and the J gene end by 5 bases; junction bases not matched to a gene: 11. For the CDR3, the DNA is TGTGCCAGCAGTTTCCGTGGTAGCGGGAGGGTTCTAACCGGGGAGCTGTTTTTT. Translating gives CASSFRGSGRVLTGELFF.

This clonotype appeared a few times. This chain connects TRBV2 to TRBJ2-7, with 8 nucleotides matching TRBD2. Germline trimming cut 5 bases from V and 4 bases from J; bases unmatched to any gene: 13. Germline CDR1 is SNHLY and CDR2 is FYNNEI. The CDR3 runs 16 residues. The CDR3 nucleotides are TGTGCCAGCAGTACGTTGCCGGGACTAGGGCAGTACGAGCAGTACTTC. Protein: CASSTLPGLGQYEQYF.

This clonotype has a count of ten or more. The J gene is TRBJ2-3, the V gene TRBV5-1; D may be TRBD1 or TRBD2 (5 bases each). Germline CDR1 is SGHRS and CDR2 is YFSETQ. CDR3 size: 13 residues. V lost 0 bases, J lost 6 bases, and 8 bases lay in between. In DNA, the CDR3 is TGCGCCAGCAGCTTGGACTGGGGGGATACGCAGTATTTT. The encoded protein is CASSLDWGDTQYF.

This clonotype was counted many times. The chain has TRBV20-1 and TRBJ1-4; 7 bases map to TRBD1. The CDR3 spans 15 residues. From germline, CDR1 is DFQATT and CDR2 SNEGSKA (reference sequence). Trimming at V came to 0 bases and at J to 8 bases, leaving 9 bases not matched to a gene. The chain's CDR3 is CSARDFNRGDEKLFF. In DNA, the CDR3 is TGCAGTGCTAGAGATTTCAACAGGGGCGACGAAAAACTGTTTTTT.

The V gene is TRBV20-1, the J gene TRBJ2-5, with D perhaps assigned TRBD1 or TRBD2 (5 bases each). The CDR3 is 14 amino acids. Germline V gives CDR1 DFQATT, CDR2 SNEGSKA (reference sequence). Trimming pared 3 bases from V and 7 bases from J, leaving 18 bases between. The CDR3 sequence is CSASQGGSKGTQYF. CDR3 coding DNA: TGCAGTGCTAGCCAGGGCGGGTCCAAGGGGACCCAGTACTTC.

This clonotype was observed at least ten times. V usage is TRBV2 and J usage is TRBJ2-5, with 8 bases aligning to TRBD1. Per the germline V gene, CDR1 is SNHLY and CDR2 is FYNNEI. The CDR3 length is 13 residues. Trimming at V came to 6 bases and at J to 4 bases, leaving 4 bases not matched to a gene. CDR3 loop: CASRVDRAETQYF. CDR3 nucleotides: TGTGCCAGCAGAGTGGACAGGGCAGAGACCCAGTACTTC. Variable domain in full (rest from reference TRBV2 and TRBJ2-5): EPEVTQTPSHQVTQMGQEVILRCVPISNHLYFYWYRQILGQKVEFLVSFYNNEISEKSEIFDDQFSVERPDGSNFTLKIRSTKLEDSAMYFCASRVDRAETQYFGPGTRLLVL.